The 5 T cell receptor beta chains below come from one sample, sequenced in a study of CD8 T cells in ankylosing spondylitis. MiXCR, run by TCRdb on the 5' RACE reads, gives a single entry per CDR3 protein. This sample has about 320,000 distinct CDR3 sequences, with around 10% found just once. Sequenced input: blood, either unsorted or a sorted T cell fraction (not recorded which). The receptors were sampled from a female donor with ankylosing spondylitis or in good health (not recorded which).

This clonotype occurred many times. The chain recombines TRBV12-3 or TRBV12-4 with TRBJ1-5; D is uncertain. Trimming removed 5 bases at V and 7 bases at J, with 12 bases between. The CDR3 spans 13 residues. This CDR3 is CASSNSPSQPQHF. Written as DNA, the CDR3 is TGTGCCAGCAGTAACTCTCCTTCCCAGCCCCAGCATTTT.

This clonotype occurred once. Compared with germline, one end of the junction differs, possibly owing to a read error. The chain recombines TRBV7-9 with TRBJ2-4; TRBD2 is a possible D gene (5 bases). This CDR3 spans 14 amino acids. Germline-derived CDR1 and CDR2 are SEHNR and FQNEAQ (reference sequence). The chain's CDR3 is CASSSADLANIQHF. The CDR3 nucleotides are TGTGCCAGCAGCTCAGCGGACCTGGCAAACATTCAGCACTTC.

This clonotype appeared many times. The chain employs TRBV10-3 and TRBJ1-1; D unclear. CDR1 and CDR2 from the germline V gene are ENHRY and SYGVKD. The V end was cut by 3 bases, the J end by 1 base, with 9 bases between. CDR3 length: 14 amino acids. CDR3 DNA: TGTGCCATCAGTGATTATAGGACGAACACTGAAGCTTTCTTT. This codes for CAISDYRTNTEAFF.

As for this clonotype: A much larger clonotype is one base distant, so this may be a read error. The genes are TRBV6-1 and TRBJ2-7; 8 nucleotides match TRBD1. CDR3 length: 16 residues. V trimming: 7 bases; J trimming: 1 base; junction bases outside the gene matches: 12. Germline CDR1 MNHNS, CDR2 SASEGT. The CDR3 DNA sequence: TGTGCCAGCATCCAAAACACAGGGGGAAGGTCCTACGAGCAGTACTTC. Translating gives CASIQNTGGRSYEQYF.

In this sample, this clonotype turned up many times. The chain recombines TRBV5-1 with TRBJ2-7; 8 nucleotides agree with TRBD2. CDR1 and CDR2 (germline): SGHRS, YFSETQ. After removal of 2 bases from V and 3 bases from J, the junction contained 7 bases not matched to a gene. The CDR3 is 15 residues long. DNA of the CDR3: TGCGCCAGCAGCTTACAAGCGGGGGTAGACTACGAGCAGTACTTC. It specifies CASSLQAGVDYEQYF.